This TCR beta chain comes out of a study of blood T cells in healthy people across ages. Study-level findings and limits: Estimates of diversity drawn from one million T cells were considered underestimates. Higher diversity, along with more naive CD4+ cells, distinguished long-lived donors from aged donors.

This clonotype appeared a few times. Its specificity is unknown. CDR3 length: 12 amino acids. Germline V gives CDR1 DFQATT, CDR2 SNEGSKA (reference sequence). Sample-barcoded 5' priming and a J-beta primer mix drove a second PCR of roughly 6 to 12 cycles. TCRdb itself ran the 5' RACE reads through MiXCR, one entry per CDR3 protein. This sample has roughly 730,000 distinct CDR3 sequences, with just over 55% found just once. Sample donors were healthy Caucasian individuals that came from Russia, aged about 6 to 100. Sequencing was performed on blood. The gene calls are TRBV20-1 and TRBJ2-7; D remains ambiguous. The J call is uncertain, as TRBJ2-5 better fits the DNA end. The receptor's source is a man between 40 and 49 years old in good health. CDR3 DNA sequence: TGCAGTGCCGGAGTTAGAGAAGAGACCCAGTACTTC. Amino acid sequence: CSAGVREETQYF.